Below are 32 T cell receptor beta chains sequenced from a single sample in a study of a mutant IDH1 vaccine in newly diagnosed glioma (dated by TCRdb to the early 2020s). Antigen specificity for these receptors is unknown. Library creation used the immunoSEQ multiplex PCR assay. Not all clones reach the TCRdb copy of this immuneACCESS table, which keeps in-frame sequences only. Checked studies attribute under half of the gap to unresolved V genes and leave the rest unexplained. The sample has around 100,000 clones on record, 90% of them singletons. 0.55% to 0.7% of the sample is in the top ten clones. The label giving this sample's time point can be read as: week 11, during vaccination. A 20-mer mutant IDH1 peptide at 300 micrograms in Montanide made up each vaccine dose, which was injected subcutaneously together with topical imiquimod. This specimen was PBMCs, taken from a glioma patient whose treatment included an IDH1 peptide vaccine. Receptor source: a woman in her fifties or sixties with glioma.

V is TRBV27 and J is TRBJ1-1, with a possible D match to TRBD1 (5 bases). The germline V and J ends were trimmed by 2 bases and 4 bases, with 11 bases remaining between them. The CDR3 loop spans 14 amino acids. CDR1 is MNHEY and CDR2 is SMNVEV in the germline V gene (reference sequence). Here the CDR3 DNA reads TGTGCCAGCAGTTTACGGCAGGGTGGCACTGAAGCTTTCTTT. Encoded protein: CASSLRQGGTEAFF.

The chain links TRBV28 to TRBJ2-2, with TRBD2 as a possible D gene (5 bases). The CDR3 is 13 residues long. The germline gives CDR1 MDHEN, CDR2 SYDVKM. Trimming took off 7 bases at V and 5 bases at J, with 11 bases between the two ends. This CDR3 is CASIRGETGELFF. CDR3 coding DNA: TGTGCCAGCATCCGGGGTGAGACCGGGGAGCTGTTTTTT.

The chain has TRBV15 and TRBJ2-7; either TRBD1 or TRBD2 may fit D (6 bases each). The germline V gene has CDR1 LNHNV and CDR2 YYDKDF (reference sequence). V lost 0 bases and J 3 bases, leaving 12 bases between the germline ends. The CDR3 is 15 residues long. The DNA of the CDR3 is TGTGCCACCAGCAGAGATAAGGGGGGCTTCTACGAGCAGTACTTC. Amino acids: CATSRDKGGFYEQYF.

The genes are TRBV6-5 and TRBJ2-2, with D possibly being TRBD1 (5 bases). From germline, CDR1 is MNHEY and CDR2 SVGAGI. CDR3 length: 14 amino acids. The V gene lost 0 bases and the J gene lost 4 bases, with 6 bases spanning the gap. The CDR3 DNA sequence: TGTGCCAGCAGTTACTCTGGGGCCACCGGGGAGCTGTTTTTT. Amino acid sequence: CASSYSGATGELFF.

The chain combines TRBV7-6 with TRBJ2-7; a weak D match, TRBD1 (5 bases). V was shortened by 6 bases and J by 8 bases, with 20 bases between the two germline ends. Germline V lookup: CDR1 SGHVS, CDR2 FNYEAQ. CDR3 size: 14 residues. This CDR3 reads CASSPKVWGSQQYF. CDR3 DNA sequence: TGTGCCAGCAGTCCCAAGGTGTGGGGCAGCCAGCAGTACTTC.

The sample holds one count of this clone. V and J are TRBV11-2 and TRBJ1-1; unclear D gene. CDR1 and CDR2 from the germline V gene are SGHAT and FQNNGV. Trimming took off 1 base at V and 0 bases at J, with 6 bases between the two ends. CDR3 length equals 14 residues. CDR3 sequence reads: CASSLVALNTEAFF. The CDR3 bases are TGTGCCAGCAGCTTAGTTGCCCTGAACACTGAAGCTTTCTTT.

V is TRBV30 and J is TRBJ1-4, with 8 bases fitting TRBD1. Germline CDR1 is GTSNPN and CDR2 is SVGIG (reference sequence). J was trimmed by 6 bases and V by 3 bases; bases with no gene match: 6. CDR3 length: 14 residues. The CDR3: CAWSYQGADEKLFF. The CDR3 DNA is TGTGCCTGGAGCTACCAGGGGGCAGATGAAAAACTGTTTTTT. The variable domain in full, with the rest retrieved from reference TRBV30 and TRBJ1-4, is SQTIHQWPATLVQPVGSPLSLECTVEGTSNPNLYWYRQAAGRGLQLLFYSVGIGQISSEVPQNLSASRPQDRQFILSSKKLLLSDSGFYLCAWSYQGADEKLFFGSGTQLSVL.

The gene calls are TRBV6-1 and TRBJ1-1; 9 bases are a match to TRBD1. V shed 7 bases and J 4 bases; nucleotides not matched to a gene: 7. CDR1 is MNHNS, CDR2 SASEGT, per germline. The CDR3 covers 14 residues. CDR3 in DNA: TGTGCCAGCATTGTACAGGGGGCGAGCACTGAAGCTTTCTTT. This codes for CASIVQGASTEAFF.

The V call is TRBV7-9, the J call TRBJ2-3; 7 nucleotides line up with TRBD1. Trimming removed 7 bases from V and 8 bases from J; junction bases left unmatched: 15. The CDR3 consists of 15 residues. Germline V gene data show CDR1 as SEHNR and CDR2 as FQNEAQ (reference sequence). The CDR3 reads CASIDDGTAVLTQYF. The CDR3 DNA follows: TGTGCCAGCATCGACGACGGGACAGCGGTTCTTACGCAGTATTTT.

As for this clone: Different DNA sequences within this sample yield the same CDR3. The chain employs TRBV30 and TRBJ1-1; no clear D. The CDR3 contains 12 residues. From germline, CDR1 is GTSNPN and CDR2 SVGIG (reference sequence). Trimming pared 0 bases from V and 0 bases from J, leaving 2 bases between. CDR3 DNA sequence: TGTGCCTGGAGTGTGCTGAACACTGAAGCTTTCTTT. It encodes CAWSVLNTEAFF.

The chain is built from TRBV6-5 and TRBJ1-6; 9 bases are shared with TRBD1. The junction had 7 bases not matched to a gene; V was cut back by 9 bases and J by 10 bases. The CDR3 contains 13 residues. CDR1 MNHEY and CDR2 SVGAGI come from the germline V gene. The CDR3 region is CASARDRDSPLHF. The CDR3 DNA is TGTGCCAGTGCCAGGGACAGGGACTCACCCCTCCACTTT.

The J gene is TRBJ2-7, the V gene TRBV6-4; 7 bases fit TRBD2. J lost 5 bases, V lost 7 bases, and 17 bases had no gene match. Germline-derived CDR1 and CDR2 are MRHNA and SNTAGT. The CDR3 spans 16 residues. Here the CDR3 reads CASKLLRTREVHEQYF. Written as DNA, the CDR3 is TGTGCCAGCAAACTCCTTAGGACTAGAGAGGTCCACGAGCAGTACTTC.

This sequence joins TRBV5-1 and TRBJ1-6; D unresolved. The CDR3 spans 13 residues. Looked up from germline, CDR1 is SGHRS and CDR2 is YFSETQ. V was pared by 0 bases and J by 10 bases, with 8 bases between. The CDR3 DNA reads TGCGCCAGCAGCTTGGACCGGGGATCACCCCTCCACTTT. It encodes CASSLDRGSPLHF.

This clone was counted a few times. CDR3 region: CATTNRGLNTEAFF. The CDR3, as DNA: TGTGCCACCACGAACAGGGGCTTGAACACTGAAGCTTTCTTT. This chain joins TRBV15 and TRBJ1-1, with 7 nucleotides matching TRBD1. The germline V gene has CDR1 LNHNV and CDR2 YYDKDF (reference sequence). CDR3 length equals 14 residues. Trimming took 7 bases from V and 0 from J; bases not matched to a gene: 5.

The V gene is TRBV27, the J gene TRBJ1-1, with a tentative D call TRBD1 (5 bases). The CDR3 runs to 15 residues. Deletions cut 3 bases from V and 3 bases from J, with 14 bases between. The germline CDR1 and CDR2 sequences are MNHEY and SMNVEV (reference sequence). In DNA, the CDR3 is TGTGCCAGCAGTTTGACAGTCTCCGGAGACACTGAAGCTTTCTTT. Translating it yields CASSLTVSGDTEAFF.

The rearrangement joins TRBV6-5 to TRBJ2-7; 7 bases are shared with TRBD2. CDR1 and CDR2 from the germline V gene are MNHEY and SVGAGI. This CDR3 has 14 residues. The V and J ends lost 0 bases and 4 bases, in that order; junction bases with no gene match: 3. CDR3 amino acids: CASSYSMGGYEQYF. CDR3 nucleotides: TGTGCCAGCAGTTACTCGATGGGGGGGTACGAGCAGTACTTC.

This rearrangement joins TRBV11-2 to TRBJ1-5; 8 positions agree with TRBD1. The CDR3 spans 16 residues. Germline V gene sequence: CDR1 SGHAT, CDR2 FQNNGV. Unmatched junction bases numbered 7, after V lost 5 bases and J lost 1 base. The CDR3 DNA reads TGTGCCAGCAGCATCTCAGGGGGCGTCAGCAATCAGCCCCAGCATTTT. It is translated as CASSISGGVSNQPQHF.

CDR3 nucleotides: TGTGCCAGCAGCGTAGCTGGAACGGGAGGGACCAAAAACATTCAGTACTTC. Its protein product is CASSVAGTGGTKNIQYF. V usage is TRBV9 and J usage is TRBJ2-4; 8 bases align to TRBD2. V trimming: 0 bases; J trimming: 2 bases; junction bases outside the gene matches: 7. Germline CDR1 and CDR2: SGDLS and YYNGEE. The CDR3 runs to 17 residues.

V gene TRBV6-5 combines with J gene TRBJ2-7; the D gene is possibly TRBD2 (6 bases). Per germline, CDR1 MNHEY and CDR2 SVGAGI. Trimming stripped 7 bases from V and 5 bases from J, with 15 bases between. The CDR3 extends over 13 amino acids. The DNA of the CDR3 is TGTGCCAGCAATAGCGGTCCCACCCACGAGCAGTACTTC. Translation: CASNSGPTHEQYF.

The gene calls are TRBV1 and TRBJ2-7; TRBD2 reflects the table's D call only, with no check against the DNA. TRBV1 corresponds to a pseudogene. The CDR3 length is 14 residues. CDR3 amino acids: CTSNLAGGNYEQYF. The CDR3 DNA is TGCACCAGCAATCTAGCGGGGGGAAACTACGAGCAGTACTTC.

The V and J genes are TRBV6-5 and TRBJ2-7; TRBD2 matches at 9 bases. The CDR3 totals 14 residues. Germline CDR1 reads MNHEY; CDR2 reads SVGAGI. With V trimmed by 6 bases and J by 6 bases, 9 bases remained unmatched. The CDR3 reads CASSYLGLASEQYF. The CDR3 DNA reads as TGTGCCAGCAGCTACCTGGGACTAGCATCCGAGCAGTACTTC.

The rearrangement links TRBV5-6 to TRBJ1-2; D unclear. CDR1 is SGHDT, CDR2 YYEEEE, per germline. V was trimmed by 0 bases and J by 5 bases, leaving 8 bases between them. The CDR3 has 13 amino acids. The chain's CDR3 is CASSLAAVYGYTF. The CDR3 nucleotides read TGTGCCAGCAGCTTGGCGGCGGTTTATGGCTACACCTTC.

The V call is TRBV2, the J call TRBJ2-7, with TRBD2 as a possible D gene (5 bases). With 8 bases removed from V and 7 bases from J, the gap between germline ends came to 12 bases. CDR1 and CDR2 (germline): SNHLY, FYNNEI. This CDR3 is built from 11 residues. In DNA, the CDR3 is TGTGCCAGCGCGACTCCGGGGGAGCAGTACTTC. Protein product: CASATPGEQYF. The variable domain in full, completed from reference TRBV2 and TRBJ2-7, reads EPEVTQTPSHQVTQMGQEVILRCVPISNHLYFYWYRQILGQKVEFLVSFYNNEISEKSEIFDDQFSVERPDGSNFTLKIRSTKLEDSAMYFCASATPGEQYFGPGTRLTVT.

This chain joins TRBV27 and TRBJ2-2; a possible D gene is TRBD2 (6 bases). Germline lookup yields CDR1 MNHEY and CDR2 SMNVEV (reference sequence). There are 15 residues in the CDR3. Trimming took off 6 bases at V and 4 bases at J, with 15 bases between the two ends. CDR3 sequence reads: CASSPTGELTGELFF. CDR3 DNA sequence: TGTGCCAGCAGCCCCACGGGGGAGCTCACCGGGGAGCTGTTTTTT.

For the CDR3, the DNA is TGTGCCAGTAAACCGGGACTAGCGGGAAAAGGTGGGGCCAACGTCCTGACTTTC. The encoded protein is CASKPGLAGKGGANVLTF. The chain is built from TRBV19 and TRBJ2-6; TRBD2 matches at 13 bases. The CDR3 covers 18 residues. J was trimmed by 3 bases and V by 7 bases; bases with no gene match: 9. Germline V gene sequence: CDR1 LNHDA, CDR2 SQIVND (reference sequence).

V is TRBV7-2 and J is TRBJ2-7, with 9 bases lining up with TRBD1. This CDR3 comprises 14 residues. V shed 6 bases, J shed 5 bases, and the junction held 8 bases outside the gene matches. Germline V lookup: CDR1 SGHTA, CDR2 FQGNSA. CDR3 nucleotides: TGTGCCAGCAGTCTGGGACAGGGAGGTGACGAGCAGTACTTC. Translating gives CASSLGQGGDEQYF.

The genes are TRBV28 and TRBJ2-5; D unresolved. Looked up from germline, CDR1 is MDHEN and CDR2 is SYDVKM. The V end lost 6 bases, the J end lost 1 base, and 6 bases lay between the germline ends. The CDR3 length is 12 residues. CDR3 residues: CASSHGQETQYF. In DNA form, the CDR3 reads TGTGCCAGCAGCCACGGCCAAGAGACCCAGTACTTC. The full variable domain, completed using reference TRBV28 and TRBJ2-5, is DVKVTQSSRYLVKRTGEKVFLECVQDMDHENMFWYRQDPGLGLRLIYFSYDVKMKEKGDIPEGYSVSREKKERFSLILESASTNQTSMYLCASSHGQETQYFGPGTRLLVL.

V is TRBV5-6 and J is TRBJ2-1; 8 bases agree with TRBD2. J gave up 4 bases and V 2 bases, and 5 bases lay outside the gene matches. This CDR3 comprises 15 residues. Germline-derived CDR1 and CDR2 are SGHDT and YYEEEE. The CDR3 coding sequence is TGTGCCAGCAGCTTTGTGATAGCGGGGTACAATGAGCAGTTCTTC. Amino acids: CASSFVIAGYNEQFF.

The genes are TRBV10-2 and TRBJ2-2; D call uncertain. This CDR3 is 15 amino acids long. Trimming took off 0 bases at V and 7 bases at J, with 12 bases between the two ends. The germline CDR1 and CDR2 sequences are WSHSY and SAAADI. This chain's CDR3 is CASSESASGHGELFF. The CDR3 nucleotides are TGCGCCAGCAGTGAGTCCGCCAGTGGCCACGGGGAGCTGTTTTTT.

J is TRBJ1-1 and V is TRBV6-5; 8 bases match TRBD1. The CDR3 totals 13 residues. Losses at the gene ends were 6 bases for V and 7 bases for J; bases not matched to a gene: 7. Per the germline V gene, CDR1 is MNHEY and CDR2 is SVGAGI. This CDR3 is CASRDGTGHEAFF. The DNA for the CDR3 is TGTGCCAGCAGAGACGGGACAGGTCATGAAGCTTTCTTT.

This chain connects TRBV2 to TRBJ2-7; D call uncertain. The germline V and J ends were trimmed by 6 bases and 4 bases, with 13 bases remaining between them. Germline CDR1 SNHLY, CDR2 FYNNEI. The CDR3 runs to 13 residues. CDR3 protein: CASSVLQIYEQYF. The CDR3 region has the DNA TGTGCCAGCAGCGTACTTCAGATATACGAGCAGTACTTC.

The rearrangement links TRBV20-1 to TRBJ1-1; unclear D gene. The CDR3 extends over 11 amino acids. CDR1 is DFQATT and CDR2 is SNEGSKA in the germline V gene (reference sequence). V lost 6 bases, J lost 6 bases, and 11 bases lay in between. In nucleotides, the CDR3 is TGCAGTGCAGGGAATGGGCCTGAAGCTTTCTTT. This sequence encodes CSAGNGPEAFF.